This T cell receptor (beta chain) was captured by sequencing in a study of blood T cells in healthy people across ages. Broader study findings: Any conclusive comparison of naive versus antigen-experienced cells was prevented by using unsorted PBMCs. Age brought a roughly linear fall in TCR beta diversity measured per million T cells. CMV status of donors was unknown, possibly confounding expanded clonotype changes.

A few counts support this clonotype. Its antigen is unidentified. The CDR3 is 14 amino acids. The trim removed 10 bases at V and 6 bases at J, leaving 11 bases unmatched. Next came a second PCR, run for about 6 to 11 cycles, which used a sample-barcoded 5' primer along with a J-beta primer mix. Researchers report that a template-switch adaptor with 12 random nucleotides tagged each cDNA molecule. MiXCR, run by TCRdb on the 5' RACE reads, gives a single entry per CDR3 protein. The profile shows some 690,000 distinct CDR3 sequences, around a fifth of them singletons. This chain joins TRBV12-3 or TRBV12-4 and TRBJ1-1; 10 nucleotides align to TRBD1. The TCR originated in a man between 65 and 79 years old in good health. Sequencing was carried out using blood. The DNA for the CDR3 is TGTGCCACTAAGCGAGGACAGGGGGTCGCTGAAGCTTTCTTT. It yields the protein CATKRGQGVAEAFF.